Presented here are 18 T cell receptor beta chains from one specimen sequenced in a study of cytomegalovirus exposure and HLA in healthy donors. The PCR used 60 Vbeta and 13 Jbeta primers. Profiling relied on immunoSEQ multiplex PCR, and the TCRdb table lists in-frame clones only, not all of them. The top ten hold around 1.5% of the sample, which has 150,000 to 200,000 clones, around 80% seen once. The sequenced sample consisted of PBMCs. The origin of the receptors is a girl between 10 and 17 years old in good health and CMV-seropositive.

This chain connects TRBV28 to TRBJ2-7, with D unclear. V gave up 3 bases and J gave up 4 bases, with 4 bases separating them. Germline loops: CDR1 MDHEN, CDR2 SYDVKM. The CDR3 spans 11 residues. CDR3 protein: CASSFRYEQYF. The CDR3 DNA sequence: TGTGCCAGCAGTTTCCGGTACGAGCAGTACTTC. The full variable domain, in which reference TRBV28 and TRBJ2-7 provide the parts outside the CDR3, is DVKVTQSSRYLVKRTGEKVFLECVQDMDHENMFWYRQDPGLGLRLIYFSYDVKMKEKGDIPEGYSVSREKKERFSLILESASTNQTSMYLCASSFRYEQYFGPGTRLTVT.

The CDR3: CASSLSYRGSGNTIYF. Here the CDR3 DNA reads TGTGCCAGCAGCTTGAGTTACAGGGGCTCTGGAAACACCATATATTTT. This chain links TRBV5-6 with TRBJ1-3, with 7 bases identical to TRBD1. After removal of 1 base from V and 0 bases from J, the junction contained 4 bases not matched to a gene. CDR3 length: 16 amino acids. Looked up from germline, CDR1 is SGHDT and CDR2 is YYEEEE.

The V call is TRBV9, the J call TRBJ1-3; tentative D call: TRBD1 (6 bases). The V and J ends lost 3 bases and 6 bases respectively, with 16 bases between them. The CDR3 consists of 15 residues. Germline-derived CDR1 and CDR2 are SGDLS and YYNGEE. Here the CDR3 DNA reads TGTGCCAGCAGCGCGTCAACAGGGTACGAAAACACCATATATTTT. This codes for CASSASTGYENTIYF.

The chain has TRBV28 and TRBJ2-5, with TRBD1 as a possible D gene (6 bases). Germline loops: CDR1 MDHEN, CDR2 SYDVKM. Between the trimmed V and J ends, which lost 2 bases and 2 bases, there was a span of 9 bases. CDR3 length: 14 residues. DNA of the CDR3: TGTGCCAGCAGTTTAGGCAGGGGACAAGAGACCCAGTACTTC. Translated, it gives CASSLGRGQETQYF.

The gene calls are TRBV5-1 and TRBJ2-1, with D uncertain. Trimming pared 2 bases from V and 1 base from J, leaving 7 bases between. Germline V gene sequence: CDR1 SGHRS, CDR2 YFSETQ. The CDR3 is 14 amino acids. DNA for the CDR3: TGCGCCAGCAGCTTAGAGCCTTCCTACAATGAGCAGTTCTTC. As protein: CASSLEPSYNEQFF.

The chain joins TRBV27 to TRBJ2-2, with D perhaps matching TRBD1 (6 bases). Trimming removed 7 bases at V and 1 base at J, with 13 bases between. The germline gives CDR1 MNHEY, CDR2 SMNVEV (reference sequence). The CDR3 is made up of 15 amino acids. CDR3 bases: TGTGCCAGCACTCCGGACAGAGAGAACACCGGGGAGCTGTTTTTT. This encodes CASTPDRENTGELFF.

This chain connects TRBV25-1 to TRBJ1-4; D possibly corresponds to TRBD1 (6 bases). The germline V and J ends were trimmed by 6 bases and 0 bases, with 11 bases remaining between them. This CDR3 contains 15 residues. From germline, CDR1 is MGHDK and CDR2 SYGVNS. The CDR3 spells CASSRQESTNEKLFF. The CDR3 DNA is TGTGCCAGCAGCAGACAGGAATCAACTAATGAAAAACTGTTTTTT.

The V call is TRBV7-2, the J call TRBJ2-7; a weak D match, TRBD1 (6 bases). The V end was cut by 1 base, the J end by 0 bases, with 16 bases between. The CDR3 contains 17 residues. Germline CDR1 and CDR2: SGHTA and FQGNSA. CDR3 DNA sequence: TGTGCCAGCAGCTTAGATCCCGACAGGACATACTCCTACGAGCAGTACTTC. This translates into CASSLDPDRTYSYEQYF.

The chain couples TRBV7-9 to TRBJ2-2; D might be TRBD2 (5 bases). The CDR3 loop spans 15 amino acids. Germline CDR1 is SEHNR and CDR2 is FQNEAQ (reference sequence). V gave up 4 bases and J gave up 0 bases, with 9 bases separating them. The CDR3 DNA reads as TGTGCCAGCAGCTCCTTAGCGTCGAACACCGGGGAGCTGTTTTTT. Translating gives CASSSLASNTGELFF.

The CDR3 sequence is CASSEALLWGRTYEQYF. The CDR3 region has the DNA TGTGCCAGCAGTGAAGCGCTTTTGTGGGGCAGGACCTACGAGCAGTACTTC. The V and J genes are TRBV2 and TRBJ2-7; TRBD1 might be the D (5 bases). The CDR3 loop spans 17 amino acids. Germline V gene lookup returns CDR1 SNHLY and CDR2 FYNNEI. Trimming took off 0 bases at V and 2 bases at J, with 17 bases between the two ends.

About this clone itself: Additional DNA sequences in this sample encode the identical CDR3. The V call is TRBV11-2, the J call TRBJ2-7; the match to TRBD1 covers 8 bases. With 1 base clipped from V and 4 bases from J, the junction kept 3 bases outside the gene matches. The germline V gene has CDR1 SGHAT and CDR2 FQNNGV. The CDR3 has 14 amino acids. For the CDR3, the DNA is TGTGCCAGCAGCTTAGCAGGGGGCTCTTACGAGCAGTACTTC. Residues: CASSLAGGSYEQYF.

The CDR3 DNA sequence: TGTGCCAGCAGCTATTCCCCCCAGACTTACGAGCAGTACTTC. Translating it yields CASSYSPQTYEQYF. This chain joins TRBV28 and TRBJ2-7; D remains ambiguous. V gave up 6 bases and J gave up 4 bases, with 16 bases separating them. Germline values: CDR1 MDHEN, CDR2 SYDVKM. CDR3 length: 14 amino acids.

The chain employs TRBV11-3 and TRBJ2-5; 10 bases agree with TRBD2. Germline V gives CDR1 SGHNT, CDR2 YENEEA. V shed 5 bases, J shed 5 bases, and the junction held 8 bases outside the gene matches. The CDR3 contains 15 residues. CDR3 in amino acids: CASSMASGSGETQYF. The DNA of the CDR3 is TGTGCCAGCAGCATGGCTAGCGGGAGCGGGGAGACCCAGTACTTC.

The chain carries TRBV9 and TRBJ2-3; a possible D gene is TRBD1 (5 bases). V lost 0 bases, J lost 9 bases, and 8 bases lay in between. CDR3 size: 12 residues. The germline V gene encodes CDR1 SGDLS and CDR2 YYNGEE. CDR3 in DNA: TGTGCCAGCAGCGTAGAGGGGATAACGCAGTATTTT. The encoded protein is CASSVEGITQYF.

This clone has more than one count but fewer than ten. The DNA of the CDR3 is TGTGCCAGCCGCCCCCGACAGCAGACCTCGGTGGAGACCCAGTACTTC. This encodes CASRPRQQTSVETQYF. The chain carries TRBV25-1 and TRBJ2-5, with a weak D call TRBD1 (5 bases). Germline V gene data show CDR1 as MGHDK and CDR2 as SYGVNS. Trimming shortened V by 8 bases and J by 5 bases, and 24 bases separated the two germline ends. The CDR3 totals 16 residues.

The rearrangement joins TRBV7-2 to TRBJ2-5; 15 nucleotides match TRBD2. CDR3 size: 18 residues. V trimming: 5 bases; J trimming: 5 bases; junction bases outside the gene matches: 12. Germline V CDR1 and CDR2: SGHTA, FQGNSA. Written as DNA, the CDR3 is TGTGCCAGCAGCGCCCCGGGACTAGCGGGGGGCTCTGGGGAGACCCAGTACTTC. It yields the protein CASSAPGLAGGSGETQYF.

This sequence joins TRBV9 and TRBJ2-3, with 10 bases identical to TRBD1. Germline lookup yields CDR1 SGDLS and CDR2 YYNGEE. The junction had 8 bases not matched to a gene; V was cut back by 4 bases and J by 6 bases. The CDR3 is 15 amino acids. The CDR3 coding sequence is TGTGCCAGCAGCCCAAGACAGGGGGCATCGGATACGCAGTATTTT. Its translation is CASSPRQGASDTQYF.

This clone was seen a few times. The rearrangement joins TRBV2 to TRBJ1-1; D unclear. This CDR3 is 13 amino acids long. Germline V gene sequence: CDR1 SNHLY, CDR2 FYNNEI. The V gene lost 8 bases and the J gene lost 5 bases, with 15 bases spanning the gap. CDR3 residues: CASRIIGWTEAFF. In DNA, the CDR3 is TGTGCCAGCCGCATCATCGGGTGGACTGAAGCTTTCTTT.